These 20 T cell receptor beta chains were sequenced from one sample in a study of graft-versus-host responses after intestinal transplantation. Antigens of these TCRs are unknown. Method: immunoSEQ multiplex PCR; TCRdb's copy keeps in-frame clones and lacks some. This table has tens of thousands of clones, roughly 90% appearing once. This sample comprised unstimulated CD8+ T cells sorted from spleen or lymph node cells, obtained before intestinal transplant. The source is a human donor who received an intestinal transplant.

The chain carries TRBV11-2 and TRBJ1-6; 8 bases are a match to TRBD1. The CDR3 consists of 13 residues. With V trimmed by 1 base and J by 10 bases, 0 bases remained unmatched. Germline V gene sequence: CDR1 SGHAT, CDR2 FQNNGV. The CDR3 protein is CASSLAGGSPLHF. DNA for the CDR3: TGTGCCAGCAGCTTAGCAGGGGGCTCACCCCTCCACTTT.

The rearrangement uses TRBV5-4 and TRBJ2-7, with 7 bases identical to TRBD1. Trimming removed 4 bases from V and 2 bases from J; junction bases left unmatched: 3. CDR3 length: 13 amino acids. Germline CDR1 SGHNT, CDR2 YYREEE (reference sequence). Here the CDR3 DNA reads TGTGCCAGCAGCGGGGGACAGCCCTACGAGCAGTACTTC. This sequence encodes CASSGGQPYEQYF.

With regard to this clone: This sample includes further DNA sequences coding for the same CDR3. The chain links TRBV19 to TRBJ2-7; 11 bases are shared with TRBD1. Germline V gene sequence: CDR1 LNHDA, CDR2 SQIVND (reference sequence). This CDR3 is built from 14 residues. The V segment lost 5 bases and the J segment 3 bases; nucleotides outside the gene matches: 3. This CDR3 reads CASSPGTGGYEQYF. In DNA, the CDR3 is TGTGCCAGTAGTCCGGGGACAGGGGGCTACGAGCAGTACTTC.

V gene TRBV2 combines with J gene TRBJ2-7; 8 bases match TRBD1. CDR1 is SNHLY and CDR2 is FYNNEI in the germline V gene. V lost 9 bases and J lost 2; bases outside the gene matches: 6. The CDR3 totals 13 residues. CDR3 DNA: TGTGCCAGACAGGACAGGGAGACCTACGAGCAGTACTTC. Translated: CARQDRETYEQYF.

With respect to this clone: This sample also contains other DNA sequences that code for the same CDR3. This chain connects TRBV5-6 to TRBJ2-7; D unclear. Germline lookup yields CDR1 SGHDT and CDR2 YYEEEE. The CDR3 totals 13 residues. Trimming stripped 0 bases from V and 0 bases from J, with 4 bases between. In DNA, the CDR3 is TGTGCCAGCAGCTTGGCCAGCTCCTACGAGCAGTACTTC. Encoded protein: CASSLASSYEQYF.

V gene TRBV29-1 combines with J gene TRBJ2-7; D possibly corresponds to TRBD1 (5 bases). This CDR3 has 15 residues. Germline loops: CDR1 SQVTM, CDR2 ANQGSEA. Trimming took off 7 bases at V and 1 base at J, with 20 bases between the two ends. CDR3 amino acids: CSALTVYYFSYEQYF. CDR3 in DNA: TGCAGCGCCTTGACAGTTTACTACTTTTCCTACGAGCAGTACTTC.

The chain combines TRBV7-9 with TRBJ2-3; D remains ambiguous. V dropped 1 base and J dropped 5 bases, with 4 bases sitting between them. Germline V gives CDR1 SEHNR, CDR2 FQNEAQ (reference sequence). CDR3 length equals 12 residues. CDR3 nucleotide sequence: TGTGCCAGCAGCTTAGTCCGAGATACGCAGTATTTT. Translation: CASSLVRDTQYF. Using reference TRBV7-9 and TRBJ2-3 for the parts outside the CDR3, the full variable domain is DTGVSQNPRHKITKRGQNVTFRCDPISEHNRLYWYRQTLGQGPEFLTYFQNEAQLEKSRLLSDRFSAERPKGSFSTLEIQRTEQGDSAMYLCASSLVRDTQYFGPGTRLTVL.

CDR3 in amino acids: CASSLDRNTGELFF. CDR3 bases: TGTGCCAGCAGCTTGGACAGAAACACCGGGGAGCTGTTTTTT. This rearrangement joins TRBV5-6 to TRBJ2-2; D gene uncertain. Trimming stripped 0 bases from V and 2 bases from J, with 5 bases between. The germline V gene encodes CDR1 SGHDT and CDR2 YYEEEE. The CDR3 length is 14 residues.

This clone has just one count. The rearrangement uses TRBV19 and TRBJ1-1, with D maybe TRBD1 (6 bases). V was clipped by 5 bases and J by 5 bases, with 12 bases between them. The CDR3 spans 13 residues. Germline V gives CDR1 LNHDA, CDR2 SQIVND (reference sequence). CDR3 protein: CASSSQRGTEAFF. Here the CDR3 DNA reads TGTGCCAGTAGTTCCCAGAGGGGGACTGAAGCTTTCTTT. Full variable domain (rest looked up from reference TRBV19 and TRBJ1-1): DGGITQSPKYLFRKEGQNVTLSCEQNLNHDAMYWYRQDPGQGLRLIYYSQIVNDFQKGDIAEGYSVSREKKESFPLTVTSAQKNPTAFYLCASSSQRGTEAFFGQGTRLTVV.

This clone has a handful of counts. This chain joins TRBV6-1 and TRBJ2-7; D is perhaps TRBD2 (5 bases). Trimming pared 6 bases from V and 3 bases from J, leaving 9 bases between. Looked up from germline, CDR1 is MNHNS and CDR2 is SASEGT. This CDR3 is built from 12 residues. CDR3 nucleotide sequence: TGTGCCAGCAGGGACTTCCTCTACGAGCAGTACTTC. Amino acids: CASRDFLYEQYF.

This clone turned up a few times. The gene calls are TRBV6-9 and TRBJ2-7, with TRBD1 matching 9 bases. The V gene's germline CDR1 is MNHGY and CDR2 SVAAGI. The CDR3 is 15 amino acids. With 5 bases clipped from V and 1 base from J, the junction kept 6 bases outside the gene matches. DNA for the CDR3: TGTGCCAGCAGTCCCGGGACAGGGTGGTCCTACGAGCAGTACTTC. It encodes CASSPGTGWSYEQYF.

This clone is a singleton in its sample. The V and J genes are TRBV6-6 and TRBJ2-7; D may be TRBD1 (6 bases). The CDR3 runs to 13 residues. CDR1 MNHNY and CDR2 SVGAGI come from the germline V gene (reference sequence). V lost 3 bases and J 6 bases, leaving 12 bases between the germline ends. CDR3 in DNA: TGTGCCAGCAGTTATAACAGGGAGAGCGAGCAGTACTTC. Its translation: CASSYNRESEQYF.

The genes are TRBV5-5 and TRBJ2-1, with TRBD2 identical over 7 bases. CDR1 and CDR2 (germline): SGHKS, YYEKEE (reference sequence). Trimming took 4 bases from V and 8 from J; bases not matched to a gene: 12. The CDR3 contains 15 residues. This CDR3 is CASSPERAGLDEQFF. The DNA for the CDR3 is TGTGCCAGCAGCCCCGAGAGAGCGGGATTGGATGAGCAGTTCTTC. Full variable domain (remainder filled in from reference TRBV5-5 and TRBJ2-1): DAGVTQSPTHLIKTRGQQVTLRCSPISGHKSVSWYQQVLGQGPQFIFQYYEKEERGRGNFPDRFSARQFPNYSSELNVNALLLGDSALYLCASSPERAGLDEQFFGPGTRLTVL.

CDR3 amino acids: CASSPSGSTETQYF. The CDR3 DNA follows: TGTGCCAGCAGCCCGAGCGGGAGCACCGAGACCCAGTACTTC. This chain connects TRBV28 to TRBJ2-5; 8 bases agree with TRBD2. Germline-derived CDR1 and CDR2 are MDHEN and SYDVKM. V was clipped by 6 bases and J by 5 bases; unmatched bases: 8. This CDR3 spans 14 amino acids.

The chain joins TRBV27 to TRBJ2-3, with D uncertain. The CDR3 extends over 15 amino acids. Germline values: CDR1 MNHEY, CDR2 SMNVEV (reference sequence). The germline V and J ends were trimmed by 5 bases and 4 bases, with 16 bases remaining between them. CDR3 bases: TGTGCCAGCAGTCACCAGACTCCCGCCCCAGATACGCAGTATTTT. Protein: CASSHQTPAPDTQYF.

The table lists this clone with a count of one. V is TRBV6-4 and J is TRBJ2-5; 9 bases line up with TRBD1. Germline CDR1 MRHNA, CDR2 SNTAGT. This CDR3 contains 15 residues. J lost 4 bases, V lost 6 bases, and 9 bases had no gene match. The DNA for the CDR3 is TGTGCCAGCAGGGCCCCTTACAGGGGGCGAGAGACCCAGTACTTC. Translation: CASRAPYRGRETQYF.

J is TRBJ2-3 and V is TRBV27; 7 bases line up with TRBD1. V gave up 5 bases and J gave up 2 bases; unmatched junction bases: 13. Germline V gene data show CDR1 as MNHEY and CDR2 as SMNVEV (reference sequence). The CDR3 has 17 residues. For the CDR3, the DNA is TGTGCCAGCAGTCTCTCGGACAGGAGTATTTTCACAGATACGCAGTATTTT. This translates into CASSLSDRSIFTDTQYF.

The V call is TRBV6-6, the J call TRBJ1-1; TRBD1 might be the D (5 bases). The CDR3 is 14 residues long. The germline V gene encodes CDR1 MNHNY and CDR2 SVGAGI (reference sequence). The V end was cut by 0 bases, the J end by 5 bases, with 10 bases between. In DNA form, the CDR3 reads TGTGCCAGCAGTTACTCCAGGGTGGGAACTGAAGCTTTCTTT. It is translated as CASSYSRVGTEAFF.

This clone came up once. The CDR3 nucleotides are TGCGCCAGCAGCCAAGATCGGGGGACAGCCTGGACCGGCTACAATGAGCAGTTCTTC. This codes for CASSQDRGTAWTGYNEQFF. The chain is built from TRBV4-1 and TRBJ2-1; TRBD1 might be the D (7 bases). The CDR3 has 19 residues. V was shortened by 0 bases and J by 3 bases, with 21 bases between the two germline ends. CDR1 and CDR2 (germline): MGHRA, YSYEKL.

This sequence joins TRBV6-5 and TRBJ1-1; 8 nucleotides match TRBD1. CDR1 and CDR2 (germline): MNHEY, SVGAGI. V was pared by 5 bases and J by 6 bases, with 5 bases of the junction left unmatched. The CDR3 spans 13 residues. CDR3 amino acids: CASSLQGAAEAFF. The CDR3, as DNA: TGTGCCAGCAGTCTCCAGGGGGCCGCTGAAGCTTTCTTT.